A single sample gave rise to the 24 T cell receptor beta chains below, sequenced in a study of CD8 T cells in ankylosing spondylitis. TCRdb analysed the 5' RACE reads with MiXCR anew, one entry per CDR3 protein. This sample has 35,000 to 40,000 distinct CDR3 sequences, with approximately 15% found just once. The sequenced sample was blood. Source of these receptors: a male donor with ankylosing spondylitis or in good health (not recorded which).

In this sample, this clonotype turned up a few times. The V gene is TRBV20-1, the J gene TRBJ2-1; 9 bases agree with TRBD2. This CDR3 contains 16 residues. V dropped 0 bases and J dropped 3; count of bases not matched to a gene: 6. Germline V gene data show CDR1 as DFQATT and CDR2 as SNEGSKA (reference sequence). CDR3 nucleotide sequence: TGCAGTGCTAGAGATCCTAGCGGGGCTTACTACAATGAGCAGTTCTTC. Protein product: CSARDPSGAYYNEQFF.

The sample holds a few counts of this clonotype. The chain combines TRBV5-1 with TRBJ1-1; D is unresolved. The germline CDR1 and CDR2 sequences are SGHRS and YFSETQ. Trimming pared 5 bases from V and 6 bases from J, leaving 14 bases between. CDR3 length: 13 amino acids. CDR3 amino acids: CASRTQLGAEAFF. The CDR3 DNA reads as TGCGCCAGCAGGACCCAGTTAGGCGCTGAAGCTTTCTTT.

This clonotype was counted only a few times. The V gene is TRBV7-9, the J gene TRBJ2-2; D is perhaps TRBD2 (6 bases). V was pared by 5 bases and J by 4 bases, with 17 bases between. The CDR3 loop spans 16 amino acids. Germline lookup yields CDR1 SEHNR and CDR2 FQNEAQ (reference sequence). For the CDR3, the DNA is TGTGCCAGCAGCCCGGACGGCCTAGCGAGCACCGGGGAGCTGTTTTTT. Encoded protein: CASSPDGLASTGELFF.

This clonotype showed up just a few times. The chain employs TRBV5-1 and TRBJ2-5; unclear D gene. The germline CDR1 and CDR2 sequences are SGHRS and YFSETQ. Trimming stripped 4 bases from V and 5 bases from J, with 6 bases between. This CDR3 comprises 11 residues. The CDR3 DNA reads as TGCGCCAGCAGCGGACGGGAGACCCAGTACTTC. Residues: CASSGRETQYF.

This clonotype was seen only a few times. The chain combines TRBV28 with TRBJ2-3; no clear D gene. The V end was cut by 2 bases, the J end by 0 bases, with 9 bases between. The CDR3 spans 15 residues. CDR1 is MDHEN, CDR2 SYDVKM, per germline. CDR3 in amino acids: CASSLGVDSTDTQYF. DNA for the CDR3: TGTGCCAGCAGTTTAGGGGTGGATAGCACAGATACGCAGTATTTT.

V and J are TRBV29-1 and TRBJ2-4; 7 bases align to TRBD2. CDR3 size: 14 residues. V shed 6 bases and J 9 bases; nucleotides not matched to a gene: 14. The germline CDR1 and CDR2 sequences are SQVTM and ANQGSEA. The CDR3 DNA sequence: TGCAGCGTGTACCCGTGGGAGTCTAGCGGCATTCAGTACTTC. Translated, it gives CSVYPWESSGIQYF.

The rearrangement joins TRBV4-1 to TRBJ1-4; the D gene is possibly TRBD1 (5 bases). V lost 7 bases and J lost 7, with 16 bases in between. Per germline, CDR1 MGHRA and CDR2 YSYEKL. The CDR3 is 14 residues long. The CDR3 DNA sequence: TGCGCCAGCACCGCAGGGTTGCGGGGTGAAAAACTGTTTTTT. As protein: CASTAGLRGEKLFF.

The rearrangement uses TRBV9 and TRBJ1-5; D unclear. Germline V CDR1 and CDR2: SGDLS, YYNGEE. Trimming shortened V by 4 bases and J by 5 bases, and 10 bases separated the two germline ends. The CDR3 contains 13 residues. The CDR3 protein is CASSPGRDQPQHF. Written as DNA, the CDR3 is TGTGCCAGCAGCCCCGGGCGGGATCAGCCCCAGCATTTT.

This clonotype was observed a few times. The chain uses TRBV29-1 and TRBJ2-2; no definite D call. V lost 5 bases and J lost 6, with 4 bases in between. This CDR3 is 10 amino acids long. Germline-derived CDR1 and CDR2 are SQVTM and ANQGSEA. The CDR3 coding sequence is TGCAGCGTTAACGCCGGGGAGCTGTTTTTT. Protein: CSVNAGELFF.

The chain joins TRBV12-3 or TRBV12-4 to TRBJ2-1; D gene uncertain. The CDR3 totals 15 residues. The V gene lost 5 bases and the J gene lost 0 bases, with 11 bases spanning the gap. CDR3 sequence: CASSPGRSSYNEQFF. The CDR3 nucleotides are TGTGCCAGCAGTCCAGGACGGAGCTCCTACAATGAGCAGTTCTTC.

This CDR3 is CASSFPGANEKLFF. The DNA of the CDR3 is TGTGCCAGCAGTTTTCCGGGGGCGAATGAAAAACTGTTTTTT. This chain uses TRBV28 with TRBJ1-4; weak D call: TRBD1 (6 bases). V was clipped by 3 bases and J by 5 bases, with 10 bases between them. The CDR3 extends over 14 amino acids. Germline V gene lookup returns CDR1 MDHEN and CDR2 SYDVKM.

This clonotype was detected only a few times. The chain carries TRBV29-1 and TRBJ2-7; no clear D gene. This CDR3 contains 8 residues. Deletions cut 7 bases from V and 6 bases from J, with 4 bases between. Germline V gene data show CDR1 as SQVTM and CDR2 as ANQGSEA. CDR3 in DNA: TGCAGCGCGGGCGAGCAGTACTTC. It codes for CSAGEQYF.

The gene calls are TRBV14 and TRBJ2-5; 7 bases line up with TRBD1. Trimming removed 2 bases from V and 4 bases from J; junction bases left unmatched: 7. The length of the CDR3 is 15 residues. CDR1 SGHDN and CDR2 FVKESK come from the germline V gene. The CDR3 loop is CASSQRGRPVETQYF. The CDR3 nucleotides are TGTGCCAGCAGCCAAAGGGGGCGCCCGGTAGAGACCCAGTACTTC.

This clonotype has more than one count but fewer than ten. The chain uses TRBV5-4 and TRBJ2-1; 8 bases line up with TRBD1. The length of the CDR3 is 15 residues. The V gene's germline CDR1 is SGHNT and CDR2 YYREEE (reference sequence). The V gene end was trimmed by 0 bases and the J gene end by 9 bases; junction bases not matched to a gene: 8. DNA of the CDR3: TGTGCCAGCAGCTTGGAGAGGCAGGGGGCAGGTGAGCAGTTCTTC. Protein sequence: CASSLERQGAGEQFF.

The genes are TRBV14 and TRBJ2-1, with D possibly called TRBD1 or TRBD2 (5 bases each). The germline V gene encodes CDR1 SGHDN and CDR2 FVKESK. The V end was cut by 1 base, the J end by 4 bases, with 17 bases between. This CDR3 contains 17 residues. The CDR3 region is CASSQGFGPGRYNEQFF. The CDR3 DNA is TGTGCCAGCAGCCAAGGGTTCGGGCCGGGGCGTTACAATGAGCAGTTCTTC.

The CDR3 loop reads CASSAAGLGDTQYF. Here the CDR3 DNA reads TGCGCCAGCAGCGCGGCCGGCCTCGGGGATACGCAGTATTTT. The chain uses TRBV5-1 and TRBJ2-3; D is undetermined. In germline, CDR1 is SGHRS, CDR2 YFSETQ. V lost 4 bases, J lost 6 bases, and 15 bases lay in between. CDR3 length equals 14 residues. Combining the CDR3 with reference TRBV5-1 and TRBJ2-3 gives the whole variable domain KAGVTQTPRYLIKTRGQQVTLSCSPISGHRSVSWYQQTPGQGLQFLFEYFSETQRNKGNFPGRFSGRQFSNSRSEMNVSTLELGDSALYLCASSAAGLGDTQYFGPGTRLTVL.

V gene TRBV20-1 combines with J gene TRBJ1-1; 8 nucleotides line up with TRBD1. Losses at the gene ends were 6 bases for V and 0 bases for J; bases not matched to a gene: 3. The CDR3 consists of 13 residues. Germline V CDR1 and CDR2: DFQATT, SNEGSKA (reference sequence). The CDR3 here is CSAPDRVNTEAFF. CDR3 sequence (DNA): TGCAGTGCCCCGGACAGGGTGAACACTGAAGCTTTCTTT.

The chain joins TRBV6-2 or TRBV6-3 to TRBJ2-5; the D call may be TRBD1 or TRBD2 (5 bases each). Germline V gene data show CDR1 as MNHEY and CDR2 as SVGEGT. The CDR3 extends over 14 amino acids. Trimming pared 2 bases from V and 2 bases from J, leaving 9 bases between. CDR3 in amino acids: CASSYGTEQETQYF. DNA for the CDR3: TGTGCCAGCAGTTACGGGACGGAACAAGAGACCCAGTACTTC.

The CDR3 spells CASSSGPRDNEQFF. Written as DNA, the CDR3 is TGCGCCAGCAGCTCGGGACCGCGGGACAATGAGCAGTTCTTC. V gene TRBV5-1 combines with J gene TRBJ2-1, with D perhaps matching TRBD1 or TRBD2 (5 bases each). Germline V gene sequence: CDR1 SGHRS, CDR2 YFSETQ. With 3 bases removed from V and 5 bases from J, the gap between germline ends came to 12 bases. This CDR3 contains 14 residues.

This clonotype was seen more than once but under ten times. The CDR3 DNA reads TGCAGCGCCGCTTGGGGGGGGAGAGTGGAGACCCAGTACTTC. Translated: CSAAWGGRVETQYF. The V call is TRBV29-1, the J call TRBJ2-5; 7 nucleotides align to TRBD2. There are 14 residues in the CDR3. Germline V CDR1 and CDR2: SQVTM, ANQGSEA. The V and J ends lost 7 bases and 5 bases, in that order; junction bases with no gene match: 13.

The chain carries TRBV28 and TRBJ2-3, with D perhaps TRBD2 (5 bases). CDR1 and CDR2 (germline): MDHEN, SYDVKM. The CDR3 has 12 amino acids. The V gene lost 6 bases and the J gene lost 2 bases, with 6 bases spanning the gap. CDR3 nucleotide sequence: TGTGCCAGCAGCGGACTCACAGATACGCAGTATTTT. This codes for CASSGLTDTQYF.

This clonotype was recorded a few times. The V call is TRBV29-1, the J call TRBJ2-3, with D possibly matching TRBD2 (6 bases). V shed 5 bases and J shed 0 bases, with 12 bases lying between them. CDR1 is SQVTM and CDR2 is ANQGSEA in the germline V gene. The CDR3 covers 14 residues. Written as DNA, the CDR3 is TGCAGCGTTTGCAGACTAGGAAGCACAGATACGCAGTATTTT. Translated: CSVCRLGSTDTQYF.

V gene TRBV12-3 or TRBV12-4 combines with J gene TRBJ1-4; D possibly corresponds to TRBD1 (6 bases). Trimming took off 5 bases at V and 0 bases at J, with 7 bases between the two ends. The CDR3 has 14 amino acids. The CDR3 spells CASSRTATNEKLFF. CDR3 nucleotides: TGTGCCAGCAGTCGGACAGCAACTAATGAAAAACTGTTTTTT.

This clonotype was seen more than once but under ten times. In DNA form, the CDR3 reads TGTGCCAGCAGCCCGAGCCATGGCAGGGTTAACAATGAGCAGTTCTTC. Its translation: CASSPSHGRVNNEQFF. The rearrangement joins TRBV7-3 to TRBJ2-1, with D maybe TRBD1 (5 bases). The CDR3 covers 16 residues. V shed 5 bases and J shed 5 bases, with 19 bases lying between them. CDR1 and CDR2 (germline): SGHTA, FQGTGA.